This T cell receptor beta chain was retrieved from a study of CD8+ T cells in alopecia areata. Study-wide findings and caveats: Sequenced scalp T cells also include alphabeta T cells resident in normal skin. Clonality exceeded that of normal scalp in lesional scalp, most notably in alopecia totalis/universalis.

V shed 0 bases and J 0 bases; nucleotides not matched to a gene: 4. The CDR3 runs to 16 residues. Germline V CDR1 and CDR2: MNHEY, SVGAGI. Points on this clone: Its antigen is not identified.

The sequencing template was cDNA reverse transcribed from extracted RNA. TCRdb's table, derived via immunoSEQ multiplex PCR, lists solely in-frame clones and lacks some. The sample has around 210,000 clones, roughly 56% seen once; the top ten hold nearly 5%. V and J are TRBV6-5 and TRBJ1-1, with 7 positions matching TRBD1. This TCR came from a human donor in good health. The sample taken for sequencing was CD8+ T cells sorted from blood. Here the CDR3 DNA reads TGTGCCAGCAGTTACTCTGAGGGGGCCTTGAACACTGAAGCTTTCTTT. Translation gives CASSYSEGALNTEAFF.